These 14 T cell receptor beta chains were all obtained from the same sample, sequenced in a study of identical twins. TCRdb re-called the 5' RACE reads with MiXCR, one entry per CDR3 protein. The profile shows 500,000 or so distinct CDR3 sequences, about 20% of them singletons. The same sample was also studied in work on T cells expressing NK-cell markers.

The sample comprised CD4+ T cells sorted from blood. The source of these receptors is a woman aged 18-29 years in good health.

The CDR3 DNA reads as TGTGCCAGCACCGATAATTCACCCCTCCACTTT. Encoded protein: CASTDNSPLHF. The genes are TRBV28 and TRBJ1-6; no reliable D call. The germline V gene has CDR1 MDHEN and CDR2 SYDVKM. Deletions cut 7 bases from V and 5 bases from J, with 3 bases between. The CDR3 contains 11 residues. The full variable domain, with the rest looked up from reference TRBV28 and TRBJ1-6, is DVKVTQSSRYLVKRTGEKVFLECVQDMDHENMFWYRQDPGLGLRLIYFSYDVKMKEKGDIPEGYSVSREKKERFSLILESASTNQTSMYLCASTDNSPLHFGNGTRLTVT.

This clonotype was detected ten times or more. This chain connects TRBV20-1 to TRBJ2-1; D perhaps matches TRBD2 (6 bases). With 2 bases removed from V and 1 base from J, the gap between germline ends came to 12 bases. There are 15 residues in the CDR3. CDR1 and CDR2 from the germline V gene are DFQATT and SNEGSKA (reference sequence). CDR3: CSARIAARSYNEQFF. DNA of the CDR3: TGCAGTGCTAGAATAGCGGCCAGGTCCTACAATGAGCAGTTCTTC.

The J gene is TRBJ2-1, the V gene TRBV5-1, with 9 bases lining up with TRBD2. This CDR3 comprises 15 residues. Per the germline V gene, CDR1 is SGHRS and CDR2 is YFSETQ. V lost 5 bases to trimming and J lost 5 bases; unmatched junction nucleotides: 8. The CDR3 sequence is CASSPRRGGDNEQFF. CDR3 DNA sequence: TGCGCCAGCAGTCCACGTCGCGGGGGGGACAATGAGCAGTTCTTC. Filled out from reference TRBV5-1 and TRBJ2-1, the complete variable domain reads KAGVTQTPRYLIKTRGQQVTLSCSPISGHRSVSWYQQTPGQGLQFLFEYFSETQRNKGNFPGRFSGRQFSNSRSEMNVSTLELGDSALYLCASSPRRGGDNEQFFGPGTRLTVL.

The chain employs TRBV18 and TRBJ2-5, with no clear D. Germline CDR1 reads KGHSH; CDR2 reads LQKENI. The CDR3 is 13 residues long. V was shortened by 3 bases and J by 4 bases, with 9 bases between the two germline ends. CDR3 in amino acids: CASSPGPRETQYF. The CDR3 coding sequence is TGTGCCAGCTCACCCGGTCCACGAGAGACCCAGTACTTC.

DNA of the CDR3: TGTGCCAGCAGCCAAGAACCACTAGCGGACCAAGAGACCCAGTACTTC. The encoded protein is CASSQEPLADQETQYF. The chain employs TRBV4-2 and TRBJ2-5; 8 bases agree with TRBD2. The CDR3 extends over 16 amino acids. V lost 0 bases to trimming and J lost 0 bases; unmatched junction nucleotides: 3. The V gene's germline CDR1 is LGHNA and CDR2 YNFKEQ.

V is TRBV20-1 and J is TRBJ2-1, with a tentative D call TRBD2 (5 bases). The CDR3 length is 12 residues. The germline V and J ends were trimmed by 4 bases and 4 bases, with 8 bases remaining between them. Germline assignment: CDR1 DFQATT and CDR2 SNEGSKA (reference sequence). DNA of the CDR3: TGCAGTGCTACCGGCGGGTACAATGAGCAGTTCTTC. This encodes CSATGGYNEQFF.

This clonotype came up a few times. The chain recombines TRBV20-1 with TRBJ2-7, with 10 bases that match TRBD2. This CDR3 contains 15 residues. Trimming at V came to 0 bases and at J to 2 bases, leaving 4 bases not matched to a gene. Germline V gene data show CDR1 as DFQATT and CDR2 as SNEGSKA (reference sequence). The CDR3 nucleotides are TGCAGTGCTAGAGAAAGCGGGAGGGGCACCTACGAGCAGTACTTC. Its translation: CSARESGRGTYEQYF.

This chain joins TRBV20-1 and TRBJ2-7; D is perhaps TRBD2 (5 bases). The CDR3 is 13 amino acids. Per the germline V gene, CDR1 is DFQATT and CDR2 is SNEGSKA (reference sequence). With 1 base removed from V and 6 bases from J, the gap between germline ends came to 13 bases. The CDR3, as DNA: TGCAGTGCTAGAGCACTAGATTCGGGCGAGCAGTACTTC. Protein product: CSARALDSGEQYF.

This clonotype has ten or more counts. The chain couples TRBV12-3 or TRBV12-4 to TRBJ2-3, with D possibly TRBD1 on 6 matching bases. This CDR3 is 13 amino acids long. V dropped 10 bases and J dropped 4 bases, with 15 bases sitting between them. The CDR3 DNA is TGTGCCACCCTGGTAGCAGGGGCAGATACGCAGTATTTT. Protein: CATLVAGADTQYF.

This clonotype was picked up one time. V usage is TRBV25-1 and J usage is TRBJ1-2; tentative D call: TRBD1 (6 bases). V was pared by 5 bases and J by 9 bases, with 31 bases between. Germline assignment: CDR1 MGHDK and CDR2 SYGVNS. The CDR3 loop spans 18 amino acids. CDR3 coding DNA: TGTGCCAGCAGTCCCGGGAGGGGGTCCGGGACGGGCGGGTTGAGCTACACCTTC. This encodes CASSPGRGSGTGGLSYTF.

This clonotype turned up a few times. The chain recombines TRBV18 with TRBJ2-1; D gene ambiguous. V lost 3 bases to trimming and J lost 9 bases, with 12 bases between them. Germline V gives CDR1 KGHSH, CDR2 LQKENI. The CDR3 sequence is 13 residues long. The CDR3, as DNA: TGTGCCAGCTCACCCCCCCGATCGGGTGAGCAGTTCTTC. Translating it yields CASSPPRSGEQFF. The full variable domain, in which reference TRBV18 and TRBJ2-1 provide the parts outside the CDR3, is NAGVMQNPRHLVRRRGQEARLRCSPMKGHSHVYWYRQLPEEGLKFMVYLQKENIIDESGMPKERFSAEFPKEGPSILRIQQVVRGDSAAYFCASSPPRSGEQFFGPGTRLTVL.

CDR3 in DNA: TGTGCCTGGAGCACTCTAGCGGGAGAGTCCGGGGAGCTGTTTTTT. Its protein product is CAWSTLAGESGELFF. The gene calls are TRBV30 and TRBJ2-2; 10 bases map to TRBD2. The V gene's germline CDR1 is GTSNPN and CDR2 SVGIG (reference sequence). CDR3 length: 15 amino acids. The J segment lost 6 bases and the V segment lost 3 bases, leaving 7 bases of the junction unmatched. Variable domain in full (rest from reference TRBV30 and TRBJ2-2): SQTIHQWPATLVQPVGSPLSLECTVEGTSNPNLYWYRQAAGRGLQLLFYSVGIGQISSEVPQNLSASRPQDRQFILSSKKLLLSDSGFYLCAWSTLAGESGELFFGEGSRLTVL.

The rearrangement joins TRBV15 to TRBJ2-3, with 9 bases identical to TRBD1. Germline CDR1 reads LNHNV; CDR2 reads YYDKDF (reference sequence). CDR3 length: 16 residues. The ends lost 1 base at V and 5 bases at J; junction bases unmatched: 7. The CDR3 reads CATSRGSGQGIDTQYF. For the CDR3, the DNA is TGTGCCACCAGCAGAGGTAGCGGACAGGGGATAGATACGCAGTATTTT.

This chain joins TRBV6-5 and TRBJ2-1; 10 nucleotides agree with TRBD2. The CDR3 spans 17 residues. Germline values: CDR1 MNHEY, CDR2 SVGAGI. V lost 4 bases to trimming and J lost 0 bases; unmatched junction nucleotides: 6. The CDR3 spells CASSSTGLADSYNEQFF. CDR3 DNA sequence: TGTGCCAGCAGTTCCACCGGACTAGCGGACTCCTACAATGAGCAGTTCTTC.